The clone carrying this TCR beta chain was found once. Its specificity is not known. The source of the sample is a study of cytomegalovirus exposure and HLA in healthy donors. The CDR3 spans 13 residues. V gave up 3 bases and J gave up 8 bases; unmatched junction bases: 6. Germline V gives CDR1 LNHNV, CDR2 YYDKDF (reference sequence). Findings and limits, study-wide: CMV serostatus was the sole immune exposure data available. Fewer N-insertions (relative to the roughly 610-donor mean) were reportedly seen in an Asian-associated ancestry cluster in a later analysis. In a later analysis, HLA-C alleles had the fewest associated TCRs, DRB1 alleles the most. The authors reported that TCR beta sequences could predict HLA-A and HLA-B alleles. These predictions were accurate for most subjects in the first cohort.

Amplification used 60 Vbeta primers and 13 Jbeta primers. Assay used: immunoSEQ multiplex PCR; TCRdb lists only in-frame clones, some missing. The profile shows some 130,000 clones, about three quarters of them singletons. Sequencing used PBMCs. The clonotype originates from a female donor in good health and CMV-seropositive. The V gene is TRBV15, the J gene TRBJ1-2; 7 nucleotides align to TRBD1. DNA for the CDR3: TGTGCCACCAGCAGGTCGCAGGGGGAAGGCTACACCTTC. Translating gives CATSRSQGEGYTF.